One sample yielded the 12 T cell receptor beta chains listed below, sequenced in a study of T-cell reconstitution after alpha-beta-depleted transplantation in children (dated by TCRdb to about 2016). Libraries were built with PCR. The sequencer was an Illumina HiSeq 2500. To normalize quantification of the TCRbeta repertoire, the TCR libraries were built with molecular barcoding that relied on unique molecular identifiers. TCRdb reworked the public reads: Q25 trimming with fastp, MiXCR clone assembly, productive beta chains retained. Duplicate CDR3 protein sequences are folded into a single record with the most common DNA and genes. The sample table records about 600,000 distinct CDR3 sequences; 10% to 15% of these occur just once. About 2.2% of the sample belongs to the ten largest clones. Interpreted using the paper, the treatment or condition label stands for: allogeneic hematopoietic cell transplantation with graft depleted of TCRalphabeta T cells and CD19 B cells.

The specimen was PBMCs, mostly from graft donor cells, collected 360 days after TCRalphabeta/CD19-depleted stem cell transplant. The source of these receptors is a male patient younger than 18 who had a stem cell transplant for acute myeloid leukemia, so the T cells may come from the graft donor.

The V and J genes are TRBV7-2 and TRBJ2-5, with 8 bases that match TRBD2. J gave up 4 bases and V 4 bases, and 5 bases lay outside the gene matches. CDR3 length: 14 amino acids. Germline V lookup: CDR1 SGHTA, CDR2 FQGNSA. The CDR3 protein is CASSWGLGTETQYF. CDR3 DNA sequence: TGTGCCAGCAGCTGGGGACTAGGAACAGAGACCCAGTACTTC.

In this sample, this clonotype turned up a few times. The genes are TRBV5-6 and TRBJ1-5, with D possibly matching TRBD1 (5 bases). V was trimmed by 0 bases and J by 5 bases, leaving 15 bases between them. The CDR3 loop spans 16 amino acids. Germline CDR1 and CDR2: SGHDT and YYEEEE. CDR3 DNA sequence: TGTGCCAGCAGCTTGGGGATGGGGACCGACCATCAGCCCCAGCATTTT. Protein sequence: CASSLGMGTDHQPQHF.

This clonotype was observed many times. This rearrangement joins TRBV2 to TRBJ2-7, with D unresolved. Trimming removed 8 bases at V and 4 bases at J, with 24 bases between. The CDR3 spans 16 residues. The germline CDR1 and CDR2 sequences are SNHLY and FYNNEI. Written as DNA, the CDR3 is TGTGCCAGCGCGACGTGGTATTTACACCCAACTTACGAGCAGTACTTC. Translated, it gives CASATWYLHPTYEQYF.

This clonotype was seen more than once but under ten times. The chain is built from TRBV7-2 and TRBJ2-7; 7 nucleotides align to TRBD2. Germline loops: CDR1 SGHTA, CDR2 FQGNSA. J lost 5 bases, V lost 4 bases, and 5 bases had no gene match. This CDR3 is 13 amino acids long. The CDR3 loop is CASSSGLLNEQYF. Here the CDR3 DNA reads TGTGCCAGCAGCTCGGGACTACTCAACGAGCAGTACTTC.

V is TRBV11-2 and J is TRBJ1-5; 8 bases align to TRBD1. Trimming removed 4 bases from V and 3 bases from J; junction bases left unmatched: 5. The CDR3 totals 15 residues. Germline values: CDR1 SGHAT, CDR2 FQNNGV. The CDR3 DNA sequence: TGTGCCAGCAGCTCTGGGGACAGGTTCAATCAGCCCCAGCATTTT. Residues: CASSSGDRFNQPQHF.

The sample holds many counts of this clonotype. V gene TRBV4-3 combines with J gene TRBJ2-7; 7 positions match TRBD2. CDR1 is LGHNA, CDR2 YSLEER, per germline. The CDR3 covers 15 residues. With V trimmed by 1 base and J by 4 bases, 7 bases remained unmatched. CDR3 DNA sequence: TGCGCCAGCAGCCAAGGGAGCGGGGTAAGGTACGAGCAGTACTTC. It codes for CASSQGSGVRYEQYF.

The chain employs TRBV29-1 and TRBJ2-7, with a tentative D call TRBD1 (5 bases). Trimming took off 0 bases at V and 3 bases at J, with 12 bases between the two ends. The CDR3 extends over 14 amino acids. The germline gives CDR1 SQVTM, CDR2 ANQGSEA. The CDR3 DNA sequence: TGCAGCGTTGAAGAGGCAGCGACAGACTACGAGCAGTACTTC. Protein sequence: CSVEEAATDYEQYF.

This chain links TRBV28 with TRBJ2-5; 8 nucleotides agree with TRBD1. Germline values: CDR1 MDHEN, CDR2 SYDVKM. V shed 5 bases and J 5 bases; nucleotides not matched to a gene: 13. CDR3 length equals 16 residues. This CDR3 is CASSLESAGGRETQYF. The CDR3 DNA follows: TGTGCCAGCAGTCTTGAGTCGGCAGGGGGCAGGGAGACCCAGTACTTC.

The V call is TRBV19, the J call TRBJ2-2, with D perhaps TRBD1 (5 bases). Germline V gives CDR1 LNHDA, CDR2 SQIVND (reference sequence). Trimming stripped 2 bases from V and 6 bases from J, with 10 bases between. The length of the CDR3 is 14 residues. CDR3 bases: TGTGCCAGTAGTATACGACAGAAACCCGGGGAGCTGTTTTTT. Amino acids: CASSIRQKPGELFF.

This clonotype was seen repeatedly, ten times or more. The CDR3 protein is CSASGPEQFF. DNA of the CDR3: TGCAGTGCTAGCGGACCTGAGCAGTTCTTC. This chain links TRBV20-1 with TRBJ2-1; no reliable D call. The CDR3 length is 10 residues. Trimming pared 3 bases from V and 9 bases from J, leaving 6 bases between. Germline loops: CDR1 DFQATT, CDR2 SNEGSKA (reference sequence).

This clonotype was found many times. V usage is TRBV29-1 and J usage is TRBJ2-7; D might be TRBD2 (7 bases). Trimming shortened V by 0 bases and J by 2 bases, and 17 bases separated the two germline ends. CDR1 and CDR2 from the germline V gene are SQVTM and ANQGSEA. The CDR3 sequence is 16 residues long. CDR3 bases: TGCAGCGTTGAAGATTTGGGCGGAGGGGGGGCCTACGAGCAGTACTTC. Its protein is CSVEDLGGGGAYEQYF.

This clonotype was observed a few times. The rearrangement uses TRBV30 and TRBJ2-2, with D possibly called TRBD1 or TRBD2 (6 bases each). From germline, CDR1 is GTSNPN and CDR2 SVGIG (reference sequence). Trimming took 0 bases from V and 0 from J, leaving 8 bases between them. This CDR3 is 15 amino acids long. The CDR3 here is CAWSVGGANTGELFF. CDR3 DNA: TGTGCCTGGAGTGTCGGGGGCGCGAACACCGGGGAGCTGTTTTTT.